A single count supports the clone carrying this T cell receptor (beta chain). The trim removed 5 bases at V and 5 bases at J, leaving 8 bases unmatched. The CDR3 length is 15 residues. Germline V CDR1 and CDR2: SGHVS, FQNEAQ. The sample originates from a study of CDR3 diversity in severe acne. TCRdb re-analysed the PCR reads in MiXCR, keeping a single row per CDR3 protein. The sample has under 95,000 distinct CDR3 sequences; roughly half are singletons. The specimen was blood. The chain uses TRBV7-8 and TRBJ1-1; 10 bases agree with TRBD1. The source of this sequence is a male donor in good health, serving as a control. The CDR3 here is CASSPRQGANTEAFF. The CDR3, as DNA: TGTGCCAGCAGCCCCAGACAGGGGGCAAATACTGAAGCTTTCTTT.